This TCR beta chain was sequenced during a study of CD8+ T cells in alopecia areata. Sequencing relied on a cDNA template that was reverse transcribed from extracted RNA. TCRdb keeps only in-frame clones here, not all; method: immunoSEQ multiplex PCR. Among roughly 60,000 clones listed, roughly two fifths were seen once. Germline CDR1 reads SQVTM; CDR2 reads ANQGSEA. There are 13 residues in the CDR3. V lost 5 bases and J 2 bases, leaving 12 bases between the germline ends. The sequenced sample consisted of NKG2D-low CD8+ T cells sorted from blood. The receptor was derived from a human donor with alopecia areata. The chain employs TRBV29-1 and TRBJ1-2; D not certain. CDR3 nucleotides: TGCAGCGTTCAGGACGGAGAGAACTATGGCTACACCTTC. Translating gives CSVQDGENYGYTF.